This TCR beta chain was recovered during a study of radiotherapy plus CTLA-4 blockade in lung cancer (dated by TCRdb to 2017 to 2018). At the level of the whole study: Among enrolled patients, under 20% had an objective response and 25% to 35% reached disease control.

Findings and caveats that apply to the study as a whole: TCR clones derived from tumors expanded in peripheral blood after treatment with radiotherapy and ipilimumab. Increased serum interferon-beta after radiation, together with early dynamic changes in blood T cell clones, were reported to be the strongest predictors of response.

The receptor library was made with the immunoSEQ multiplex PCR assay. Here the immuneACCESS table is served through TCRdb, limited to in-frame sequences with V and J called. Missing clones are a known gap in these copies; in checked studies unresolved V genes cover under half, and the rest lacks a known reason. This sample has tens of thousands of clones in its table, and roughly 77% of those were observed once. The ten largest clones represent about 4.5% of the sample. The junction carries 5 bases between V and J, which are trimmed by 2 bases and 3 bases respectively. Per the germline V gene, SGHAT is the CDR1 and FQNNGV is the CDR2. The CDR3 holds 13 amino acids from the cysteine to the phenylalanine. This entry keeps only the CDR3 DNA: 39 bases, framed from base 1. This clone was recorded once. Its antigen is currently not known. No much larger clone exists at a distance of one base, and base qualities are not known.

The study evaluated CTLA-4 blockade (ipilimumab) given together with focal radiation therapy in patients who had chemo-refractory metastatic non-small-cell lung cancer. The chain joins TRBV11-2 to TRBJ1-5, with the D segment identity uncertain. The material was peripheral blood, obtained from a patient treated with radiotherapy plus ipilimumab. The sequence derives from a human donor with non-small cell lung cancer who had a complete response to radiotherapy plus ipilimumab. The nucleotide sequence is TGTGCCAGCAGCTTATGGAACAATCAGCCCCAGCATTTT. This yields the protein CASSLWNNQPQHF.